This T cell receptor beta chain emerged from a study of T cell responses to AZD1222 COVID-19 vaccine. Libraries were prepared by immunoSEQ multiplex PCR; TCRdb keeps only in-frame clonotypes and omits some of them. The repertoire holds roughly 95,000 clones, with 92% as singletons. Pooling was applied to second doses at about 4 or about 12 weeks. CDR1 LNHDA and CDR2 SQIVND come from the germline V gene (reference sequence). Trimming took 4 bases from V and 3 from J, leaving 12 bases between them. The CDR3 has 14 residues. The chain carries TRBV19 and TRBJ1-1; D not certain. This TCR was recovered from an adult who received the AZD1222 COVID-19 vaccine. The sample here was peripheral blood, taken 28 days after the second AZD1222 dose. Here the CDR3 DNA reads TGTGCCAGTAGTACGTTATGGGCGGACACTGAAGCTTTCTTT. It yields the protein CASSTLWADTEAFF.